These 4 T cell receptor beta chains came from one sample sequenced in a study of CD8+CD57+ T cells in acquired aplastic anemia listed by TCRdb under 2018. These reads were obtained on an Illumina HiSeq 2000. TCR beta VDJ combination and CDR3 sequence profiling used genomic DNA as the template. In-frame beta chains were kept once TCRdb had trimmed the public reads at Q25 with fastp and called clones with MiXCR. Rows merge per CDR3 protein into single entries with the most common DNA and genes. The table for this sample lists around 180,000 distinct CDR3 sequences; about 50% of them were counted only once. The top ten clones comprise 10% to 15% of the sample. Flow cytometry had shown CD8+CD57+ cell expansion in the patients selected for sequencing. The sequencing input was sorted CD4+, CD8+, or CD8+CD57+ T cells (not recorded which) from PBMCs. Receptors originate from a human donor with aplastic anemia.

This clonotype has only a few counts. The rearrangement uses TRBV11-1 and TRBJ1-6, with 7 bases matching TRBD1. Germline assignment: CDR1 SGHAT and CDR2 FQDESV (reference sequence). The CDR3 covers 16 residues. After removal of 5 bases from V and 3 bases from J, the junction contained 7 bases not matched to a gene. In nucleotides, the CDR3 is TGTGCCAGCAGCCTGGACCGGGACAGCTATAATTCACCCCTCCACTTT. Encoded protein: CASSLDRDSYNSPLHF. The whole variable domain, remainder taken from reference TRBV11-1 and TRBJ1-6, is EAEVAQSPRYKITEKSQAVAFWCDPISGHATLYWYRQILGQGPELLVQFQDESVVDDSQLPKDRFSAERLKGVDSTLKIQPAELGDSAMYLCASSLDRDSYNSPLHFGNGTRLTVT.

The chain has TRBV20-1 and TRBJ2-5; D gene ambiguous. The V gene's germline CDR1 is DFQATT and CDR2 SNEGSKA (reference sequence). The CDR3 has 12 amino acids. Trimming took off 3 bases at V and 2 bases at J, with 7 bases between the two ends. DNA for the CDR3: TGCAGTGCTAGGTTGAGTCAAGAGACCCAGTACTTC. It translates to CSARLSQETQYF.

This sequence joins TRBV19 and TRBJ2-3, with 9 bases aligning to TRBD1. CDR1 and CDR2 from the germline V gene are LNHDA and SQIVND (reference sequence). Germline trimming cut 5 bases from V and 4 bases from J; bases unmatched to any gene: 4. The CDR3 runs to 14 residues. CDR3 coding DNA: TGTGCCAGTAGTCACGACAGGGGGTCAGATACGCAGTATTTT. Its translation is CASSHDRGSDTQYF. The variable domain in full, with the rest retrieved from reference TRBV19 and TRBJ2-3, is DGGITQSPKYLFRKEGQNVTLSCEQNLNHDAMYWYRQDPGQGLRLIYYSQIVNDFQKGDIAEGYSVSREKKESFPLTVTSAQKNPTAFYLCASSHDRGSDTQYFGPGTRLTVL.

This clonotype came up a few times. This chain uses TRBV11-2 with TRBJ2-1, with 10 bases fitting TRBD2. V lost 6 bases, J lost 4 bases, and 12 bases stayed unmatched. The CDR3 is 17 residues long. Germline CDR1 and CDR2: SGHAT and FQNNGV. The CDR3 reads CASSSARAGGQYNEQFF. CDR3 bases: TGTGCCAGCAGTTCGGCTCGAGCGGGGGGGCAATACAATGAGCAGTTCTTC. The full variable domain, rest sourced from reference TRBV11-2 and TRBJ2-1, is EAGVAQSPRYKIIEKRQSVAFWCNPISGHATLYWYQQILGQGPKLLIQFQNNGVVDDSQLPKDRFSAERLKGVDSTLKIQPAKLEDSAVYLCASSSARAGGQYNEQFFGPGTRLTVL.